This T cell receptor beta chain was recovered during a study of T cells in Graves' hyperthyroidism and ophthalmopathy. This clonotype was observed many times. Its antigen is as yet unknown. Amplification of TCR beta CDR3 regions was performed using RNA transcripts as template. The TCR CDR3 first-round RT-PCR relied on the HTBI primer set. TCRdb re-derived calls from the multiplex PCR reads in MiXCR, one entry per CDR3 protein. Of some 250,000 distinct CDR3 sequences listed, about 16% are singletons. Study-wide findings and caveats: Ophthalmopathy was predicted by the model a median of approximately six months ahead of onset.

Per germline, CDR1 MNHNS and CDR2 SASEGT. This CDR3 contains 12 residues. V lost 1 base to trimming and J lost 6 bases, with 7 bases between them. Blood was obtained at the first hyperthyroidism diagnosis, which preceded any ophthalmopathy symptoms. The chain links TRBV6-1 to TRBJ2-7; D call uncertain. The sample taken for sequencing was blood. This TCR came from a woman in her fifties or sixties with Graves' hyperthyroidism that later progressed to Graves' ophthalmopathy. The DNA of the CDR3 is TGTGCCAGCAGTGAAGTTGGAGTCGAGCAGTACTTC. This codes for CASSEVGVEQYF.